This entry concerns a single TCR beta chain. The CDR3 sequence is 12 residues long. Per the germline V gene, CDR1 is KGHSH and CDR2 is LQKENI. Trimming left V 1 base short and J 14 bases short, with 13 bases between. The sample originates from a study of control samples from healthy donors and cancer patients. The protocol was immunoSEQ multiplex PCR, while the TCRdb copy is restricted to in-frame clones and leaves out a portion. The table lists about 220,000 clones, roughly 94% of them singletons. This chain connects TRBV18 to TRBJ2-3; tentatively, D is TRBD2 (5 bases). This receptor was obtained from a man aged 45-65 years in good health. Sequenced: blood. The DNA of the CDR3 is TGTGCCAGCTCACCACTCAGCGGTATGGGGTATTTT. Translation: CASSPLSGMGYF.